What follows are 15 T cell receptor beta chains derived from one specimen sequenced in a study of tumor-infiltrating lymphocytes in localized non-small cell lung cancer. Generated by immunoSEQ multiplex PCR, the TCRdb table keeps only in-frame clones and is missing some. The sample includes some 10,000 clones, 60% seen only once; the top ten take about 11%. The sequenced sample consisted of uninvolved lung tissue not adjacent to the tumor. The receptors were gathered from a human donor with non-small cell lung cancer.

This rearrangement joins TRBV19 to TRBJ2-7, with TRBD2 matching 8 bases. CDR3 length equals 15 residues. Germline CDR1 and CDR2: LNHDA and SQIVND (reference sequence). After removal of 5 bases from V and 2 bases from J, the junction contained 8 bases not matched to a gene. In nucleotides, the CDR3 is TGTGCCAGTAGTGTCCTCGGAGCGGGGGCCTACGAGCAGTACTTC. Its translation: CASSVLGAGAYEQYF.

V is TRBV6-5 and J is TRBJ2-1; the D gene could be TRBD1 or TRBD2 (5 bases each). Germline CDR1 reads MNHEY; CDR2 reads SVGAGI. CDR3 length: 13 amino acids. V was trimmed by 4 bases and J by 7 bases, leaving 11 bases between them. In DNA, the CDR3 is TGTGCCAGCAGTTGGGACCACTGGAATGAGCAGTTCTTC. Amino acid sequence: CASSWDHWNEQFF.

The V call is TRBV19, the J call TRBJ2-7; D perhaps matches TRBD1 (7 bases). This CDR3 has 15 residues. The V end was cut by 7 bases, the J end by 2 bases, with 18 bases between. Germline V gene lookup returns CDR1 LNHDA and CDR2 SQIVND (reference sequence). DNA of the CDR3: TGTGCCAGTATCGGGGGACAGTCAGGAGCCTACGAGCAGTACTTC. This encodes CASIGGQSGAYEQYF. Filled out from reference TRBV19 and TRBJ2-7, the complete variable domain reads DGGITQSPKYLFRKEGQNVTLSCEQNLNHDAMYWYRQDPGQGLRLIYYSQIVNDFQKGDIAEGYSVSREKKESFPLTVTSAQKNPTAFYLCASIGGQSGAYEQYFGPGTRLTVT.

This clone turned up a few times. The chain links TRBV9 to TRBJ2-7; tentatively, D is TRBD1 (7 bases). This CDR3 spans 16 amino acids. Trimming stripped 3 bases from V and 5 bases from J, with 21 bases between. The germline V gene encodes CDR1 SGDLS and CDR2 YYNGEE. CDR3: CASSGGDSSRDDEQYF. The CDR3 DNA is TGTGCCAGCAGCGGGGGGGACAGCTCCAGGGACGACGAGCAGTACTTC.

The chain carries TRBV5-4 and TRBJ1-6; 7 bases line up with TRBD1. This CDR3 has 14 residues. Trimming removed 4 bases from V and 4 bases from J; junction bases left unmatched: 2. Germline CDR1 and CDR2: SGHNT and YYREEE (reference sequence). The CDR3 sequence: CASSQGQYNSPLHF. The CDR3 DNA reads as TGTGCCAGCAGCCAGGGACAGTATAATTCACCCCTCCACTTT.

The CDR3 region is CASTREGVFSGYTF. The CDR3 nucleotides are TGTGCCAGCACCCGGGAGGGGGTTTTCTCTGGCTACACCTTC. The J gene is TRBJ1-2, the V gene TRBV2; D is perhaps TRBD1 (6 bases). The germline V and J ends were trimmed by 7 bases and 7 bases, with 19 bases remaining between them. Germline values: CDR1 SNHLY, CDR2 FYNNEI. The length of the CDR3 is 14 residues. Filled out from reference TRBV2 and TRBJ1-2, the complete variable domain reads EPEVTQTPSHQVTQMGQEVILRCVPISNHLYFYWYRQILGQKVEFLVSFYNNEISEKSEIFDDQFSVERPDGSNFTLKIRSTKLEDSAMYFCASTREGVFSGYTFGSGTRLTVV.

The chain couples TRBV6-5 to TRBJ1-6; D may be TRBD1 (5 bases). The germline V and J ends were trimmed by 6 bases and 0 bases, with 9 bases remaining between them. The CDR3 totals 15 residues. CDR1 is MNHEY, CDR2 SVGAGI, per germline. The CDR3 protein is CASSRVSSYNSPLHF. The CDR3 bases are TGTGCCAGCAGCAGGGTCAGCTCCTATAATTCACCCCTCCACTTT.

The rearrangement links TRBV6-4 to TRBJ2-5; the match to TRBD2 covers 9 bases. J was trimmed by 4 bases and V by 6 bases; bases with no gene match: 12. Germline V CDR1 and CDR2: MRHNA, SNTAGT. The CDR3 runs to 16 residues. The CDR3 DNA follows: TGTGCCAGCAGCCCACCTTTGGGACTAGCTTTAGAGACCCAGTACTTC. It encodes CASSPPLGLALETQYF.

This clone qualifies as medium-sized. The rearrangement uses TRBV27 and TRBJ1-1; D uncertain. V dropped 9 bases and J dropped 0 bases, with 14 bases sitting between them. Germline assignment: CDR1 MNHEY and CDR2 SMNVEV (reference sequence). CDR3 length equals 14 residues. CDR3 sequence reads: CASKFGRMNTEAFF. CDR3 nucleotides: TGTGCCAGTAAATTCGGCAGAATGAACACTGAAGCTTTCTTT.

The chain has TRBV11-3 and TRBJ2-4; 12 bases agree with TRBD1. From germline, CDR1 is SGHNT and CDR2 YENEEA. The CDR3 loop spans 15 amino acids. V was clipped by 6 bases and J by 14 bases; unmatched bases: 14. CDR3 region: CASSIPGQGAPREYF. The DNA for the CDR3 is TGTGCCAGCAGTATACCGGGACAGGGGGCCCCCCGGGAGTACTTC.

This clone appeared a few times. This chain joins TRBV6-6 and TRBJ1-5, with 10 nucleotides matching TRBD1. V was pared by 2 bases and J by 6 bases, with 4 bases of the junction left unmatched. The CDR3 runs 15 residues. CDR1 is MNHNY and CDR2 is SVGAGI in the germline V gene (reference sequence). The CDR3 here is CASSYGDRGPQPQHF. CDR3 DNA: TGTGCCAGCAGTTACGGCGACAGGGGGCCTCAGCCCCAGCATTTT.

V usage is TRBV5-6 and J usage is TRBJ2-7; D perhaps matches TRBD1 (5 bases). Trimming took 1 base from V and 7 from J, leaving 18 bases between them. Germline V gene sequence: CDR1 SGHDT, CDR2 YYEEEE. This CDR3 contains 15 residues. The CDR3 bases are TGTGCCAGCAGCTTGTTCGCCGACAGACCCCTGGAGCAGTACTTC. Translation: CASSLFADRPLEQYF.

The chain joins TRBV11-3 to TRBJ1-1, with no clear D. CDR3 length equals 13 residues. Trimming shortened V by 3 bases and J by 1 base, and 6 bases separated the two germline ends. Germline assignment: CDR1 SGHNT and CDR2 YENEEA. CDR3 residues: CASSFQKNTEAFF. Written as DNA, the CDR3 is TGTGCCAGCAGCTTCCAGAAGAACACTGAAGCTTTCTTT. Full variable domain (rest looked up from reference TRBV11-3 and TRBJ1-1): EAGVVQSPRYKIIEKKQPVAFWCNPISGHNTLYWYLQNLGQGPELLIRYENEEAVDDSQLPKDRFSAERLKGVDSTLKIQPAELGDSAVYLCASSFQKNTEAFFGQGTRLTVV.

The J gene is TRBJ2-4, the V gene TRBV11-3, with a possible D match to TRBD2 (5 bases). The CDR3 spans 14 residues. The germline CDR1 and CDR2 sequences are SGHNT and YENEEA. V lost 5 bases, J lost 2 bases, and 10 bases lay in between. Here the CDR3 DNA reads TGTGCCAGCAGCCTCGCGGACTCCAAAAACATTCAGTACTTC. Its translation is CASSLADSKNIQYF.

The chain recombines TRBV5-8 with TRBJ2-6; D is undetermined. V was pared by 7 bases and J by 5 bases, with 22 bases between. The CDR3 totals 17 residues. CDR1 SGHTS and CDR2 YDEGEE come from the germline V gene. The CDR3 DNA reads as TGTGCCAGCGTGGCCATCATCACACAAAGTCGGGCCAACGTCCTGACTTTC. Translated, it gives CASVAIITQSRANVLTF. Full variable domain (rest looked up from reference TRBV5-8 and TRBJ2-6): EAGVTQSPTHLIKTRGQQATLRCSPISGHTSVYWYQQALGLGLQFLLWYDEGEERNRGNFPPRFSGRQFPNYSSELNVNALELEDSALYLCASVAIITQSRANVLTFGAGSRLTVL.